A selection of T cell receptor beta chains follows, all from one sample in a study of PD-1 blockade in mismatch repair-deficient tumors. The repertoire was sequenced with immunoSEQ multiplex PCR; TCRdb's copy has only in-frame clones and lacks some. The data hold over 100,000 clones, with roughly 80% observed a single time. Sequences were derived from peripheral blood, sampled about 13 months after starting pembrolizumab. All receptors derive from an adult with mismatch repair-deficient cancer. The CDR3 runs from the conserved cysteine through the conserved F or W. D genes are given only for firm matches. Only some rows state a clone size, as once, few, many or a class for expanded clones.

J	D	size	V	CDR3	DNA
TRBJ2-7	.	.	TRBV19	CASSRGTGTFYEQYF	TGTGCCAGTAGTAGGGGGACCGGGACGTTCTACGAGCAGTACTTC
TRBJ2-7	TRBD1	.	TRBV19	CASSMSSFRTGTNF	TGTGCCAGTAGTATGTCGAGTTTCCGGACAGGGACGAACTTC
TRBJ2-1	.	.	TRBV5-6	CASNLGQSPYNEQFF	TGTGCCAGCAACCTGGGGCAGAGCCCCTACAATGAGCAGTTCTTC
TRBJ2-5	TRBD1	.	TRBV7-2	CASSPQTGLEETQYF	TGTGCCAGCAGCCCACAGACAGGGTTGGAGGAGACCCAGTACTTC
TRBJ1-1	.	.	TRBV12-5	CASGLMGLNTEAFF	TGTGCTAGTGGTTTGATGGGATTGAACACTGAAGCTTTCTTT
TRBJ2-7	TRBD2	.	TRBV5-8	CASSYGTSGYEQYF	TGTGCCAGCAGCTACGGGACTAGCGGCTACGAGCAGTACTTC
TRBJ1-2	.	.	TRBV6-5	CASSSPRGAGPSGYTF	TGTGCCAGCAGTTCACCGAGGGGCGCGGGCCCTTCTGGCTACACCTTC
TRBJ1-5	TRBD1	.	TRBV4-1	CASSHGQDSNQPQHF	TGCGCCAGCAGCCATGGACAGGACAGCAATCAGCCCCAGCATTTT
TRBJ1-1	.	few	TRBV4-3	CASSQELRREAFF	TGCGCCAGCAGCCAAGAATTGCGGCGTGAAGCTTTCTTT
TRBJ2-7	.	.	TRBV4-3	CASSQEVVVGEQYF	TGCGCCAGCAGCCAAGAGGTGGTTGTGGGCGAGCAGTACTTC
TRBJ1-5	.	.	TRBV19	CASSMGDSRISPQHF	TGTGCCAGTAGTATGGGTGACAGCCGAATATCGCCCCAGCATTTT
TRBJ2-7	TRBD1	.	TRBV4-1	CASSRRAGGDQDEQYF	TGCGCCAGCAGCCGGCGGGCAGGGGGCGACCAGGACGAGCAGTACTTC